The source of this TCR beta chain is a study of T cell repertoires in cytomegalovirus infection. Study information: A matching HLA type, together with CMV infection, was signaled by public TCR beta signatures.

Germline CDR1 MDHEN, CDR2 SYDVKM. Trimming at V came to 7 bases and at J to 3 bases, leaving 7 bases not matched to a gene. The CDR3 sequence is 14 residues long. In this sample, this clonotype turned up once. What it binds is unknown. TCRdb reprocessed the reads with MiXCR, giving one entry per CDR3 protein. Of some 590,000 distinct CDR3 sequences listed, approximately 40% are singletons. This chain uses TRBV28 with TRBJ2-5; 8 bases fit TRBD1. This material consisted of cultured PBMCs, taken from culture after CMV antigen stimulation. This clonotype was sampled from a human donor in good health (CMV status not recorded). Some clones in this sample may be carry-over from other donors' samples. The CDR3 coding sequence is TGTGCCAGCAATGCCCCAGGGGGCGAAGAGACCCAGTACTTC. Its translation is CASNAPGGEETQYF.